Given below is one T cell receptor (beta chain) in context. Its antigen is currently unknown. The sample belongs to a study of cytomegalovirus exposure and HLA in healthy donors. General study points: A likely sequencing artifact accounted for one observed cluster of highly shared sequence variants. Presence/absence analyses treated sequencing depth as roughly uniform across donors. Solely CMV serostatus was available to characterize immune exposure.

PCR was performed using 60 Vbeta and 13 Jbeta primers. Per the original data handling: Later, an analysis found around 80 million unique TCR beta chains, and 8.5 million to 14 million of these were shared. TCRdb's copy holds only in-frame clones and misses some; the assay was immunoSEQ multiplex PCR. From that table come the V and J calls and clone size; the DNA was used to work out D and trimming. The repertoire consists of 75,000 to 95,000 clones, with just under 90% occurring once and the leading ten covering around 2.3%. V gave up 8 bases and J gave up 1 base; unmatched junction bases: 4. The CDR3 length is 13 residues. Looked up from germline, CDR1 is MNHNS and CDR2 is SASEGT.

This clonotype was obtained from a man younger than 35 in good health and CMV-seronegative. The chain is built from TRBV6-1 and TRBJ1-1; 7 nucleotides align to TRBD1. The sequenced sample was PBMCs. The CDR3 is CASRGQENTEAFF. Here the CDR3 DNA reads TGTGCCAGCCGAGGACAGGAGAACACTGAAGCTTTCTTT.